A single sample gave rise to the 26 T cell receptor beta chains below, sequenced in a study of T-cell reconstitution after alpha-beta-depleted transplantation in children. The authors prepared the TCRbeta library with unique molecular identifiers. From the PCR reads, TCRdb called clonotypes with MiXCR, one entry per CDR3 protein. Among approximately 650,000 distinct CDR3 sequences listed, around 13% were seen once. Sequencing was performed on PBMCs, taken before TCRalphabeta/CD19-depleted stem cell transplant. These receptors were obtained from a girl aged 2 to 9 with congenital amegakaryocytic thrombocytopenia, due to receive a stem cell transplant.

The chain is built from TRBV4-1 and TRBJ2-5; D uncertain. The CDR3 has 16 amino acids. CDR1 and CDR2 (germline): MGHRA, YSYEKL. The V and J ends lost 1 base and 0 bases respectively, with 12 bases between them. This chain's CDR3 is CASSQVSTQYQETQYF. The CDR3, as DNA: TGCGCCAGCAGCCAAGTATCTACACAGTACCAAGAGACCCAGTACTTC.

This clonotype was detected many times. The chain couples TRBV11-2 to TRBJ2-4; no firm D call. The V gene's germline CDR1 is SGHAT and CDR2 FQNNGV. V lost 0 bases and J 9 bases, leaving 15 bases between the germline ends. This CDR3 region has 15 residues. The CDR3, as DNA: TGTGCCAGCAGCTTAGATTTAGTAGGCTACCGCATTCAGTACTTC. It translates to CASSLDLVGYRIQYF.

This clonotype was seen more than once but under ten times. The CDR3, as DNA: TGCGCCAGCACCGACCGAGGACTAGCGGGACTCGAGCAGTACTTC. Translation: CASTDRGLAGLEQYF. The chain uses TRBV5-1 and TRBJ2-7; 12 bases align to TRBD2. Germline trimming cut 6 bases from V and 6 bases from J; bases unmatched to any gene: 10. From germline, CDR1 is SGHRS and CDR2 YFSETQ. The CDR3 contains 15 residues.

This clonotype was recorded at least ten times. This sequence joins TRBV20-1 and TRBJ2-5, with 9 bases that match TRBD1. Germline CDR1 and CDR2: DFQATT and SNEGSKA (reference sequence). Trimming removed 5 bases from V and 4 bases from J; junction bases left unmatched: 5. This CDR3 has 13 amino acids. Here the CDR3 reads CSARTGEGETQYF. The CDR3 coding sequence is TGCAGTGCTCGGACAGGGGAAGGAGAGACCCAGTACTTC.

This clonotype showed up just a few times. CDR3 protein: CASSLSEGVAGELFF. CDR3 in DNA: TGTGCCAGCAGCTTGAGCGAGGGCGTCGCCGGGGAGCTGTTTTTT. The chain is built from TRBV7-9 and TRBJ2-2; perhaps TRBD2 as D (5 bases). The V gene's germline CDR1 is SEHNR and CDR2 FQNEAQ (reference sequence). The CDR3 is made up of 15 amino acids. The V end lost 3 bases, the J end lost 6 bases, and 14 bases lay between the germline ends. Using reference TRBV7-9 and TRBJ2-2 for the parts outside the CDR3, the full variable domain is DTGVSQNPRHKITKRGQNVTFRCDPISEHNRLYWYRQTLGQGPEFLTYFQNEAQLEKSRLLSDRFSAERPKGSFSTLEIQRTEQGDSAMYLCASSLSEGVAGELFFGEGSRLTVL.

This clonotype was observed at least ten times. The chain combines TRBV5-1 with TRBJ2-6, with D perhaps TRBD1 (5 bases). The V end lost 4 bases, the J end lost 0 bases, and 20 bases lay between the germline ends. The CDR3 is made up of 19 amino acids. CDR1 is SGHRS, CDR2 YFSETQ, per germline. The CDR3 protein is CASSLNPGQVDSGANVLTF. Here the CDR3 DNA reads TGCGCCAGCAGCCTTAACCCAGGACAAGTAGACTCTGGGGCCAACGTCCTGACTTTC.

The chain has TRBV3-1 and TRBJ2-1, with 9 bases fitting TRBD2. The CDR3 spans 16 residues. The V segment lost 3 bases and the J segment 2 bases; nucleotides outside the gene matches: 5. Germline V gene data show CDR1 as LGHDT and CDR2 as YNNKEL (reference sequence). The CDR3 DNA reads TGTGCCAGCAGCCATTTTGCTAGCGGGACCTACAATGAGCAGTTCTTC. Translation gives CASSHFASGTYNEQFF.

This clonotype has only a few counts. The chain employs TRBV18 and TRBJ2-2; TRBD2 aligns across 13 bases. Trimming removed 2 bases from V and 11 bases from J; junction bases left unmatched: 5. There are 15 residues in the CDR3. Germline CDR1 and CDR2: KGHSH and LQKENI. The CDR3 DNA follows: TGTGCCAGCTCACCAGAGACTAGCGGGAGGAGAGAGCTGTTTTTT. Its protein is CASSPETSGRRELFF.

This clonotype has at least ten counts. This chain connects TRBV19 to TRBJ2-1, with D unresolved. Germline V gene lookup returns CDR1 LNHDA and CDR2 SQIVND (reference sequence). The V and J ends lost 4 bases and 3 bases respectively, with 10 bases between them. CDR3 length: 14 residues. This CDR3 is CASSNRRSYNEQFF. The CDR3 DNA reads as TGTGCCAGTAGTAACCGGAGAAGCTACAATGAGCAGTTCTTC.

Many counts were recorded for this clonotype. The gene calls are TRBV20-1 and TRBJ2-7; D gene ambiguous. V was shortened by 0 bases and J by 3 bases, with 9 bases between the two germline ends. The CDR3 extends over 13 amino acids. The germline V gene has CDR1 DFQATT and CDR2 SNEGSKA (reference sequence). The CDR3 bases are TGCAGTGCTAGAGATCCCGGCGGCTACGAGCAGTACTTC. Encoded protein: CSARDPGGYEQYF.

This clonotype appeared many times. The chain employs TRBV28 and TRBJ2-3; 8 nucleotides agree with TRBD2. Germline CDR1 and CDR2: MDHEN and SYDVKM. J lost 6 bases, V lost 7 bases, and 15 bases had no gene match. The CDR3 totals 16 residues. The CDR3 region has the DNA TGTGCCAGCACCTCACCAATAGCGGGACGGGCGGATACGCAGTATTTT. It is translated as CASTSPIAGRADTQYF.

There are a few counts of this clonotype. The rearrangement uses TRBV14 and TRBJ2-7; D is undetermined. This CDR3 comprises 14 residues. Germline CDR1 is SGHDN and CDR2 is FVKESK. V lost 1 base and J lost 3, with 10 bases in between. The CDR3 protein is CASSQGPSVYEQYF. CDR3 coding DNA: TGTGCCAGCAGCCAAGGACCCTCGGTCTACGAGCAGTACTTC.

The table lists this clonotype with a few counts. The rearrangement links TRBV20-1 to TRBJ2-3, with 8 nucleotides matching TRBD2. The CDR3 length is 16 residues. Looked up from germline, CDR1 is DFQATT and CDR2 is SNEGSKA (reference sequence). V shed 6 bases and J 2 bases; nucleotides not matched to a gene: 13. CDR3 DNA: TGCAGTGCCCACCGCGGAGCGGGAGTGTCCACAGATACGCAGTATTTT. Its protein product is CSAHRGAGVSTDTQYF.

The rearrangement uses TRBV12-3 or TRBV12-4 and TRBJ1-2, with D unclear. V dropped 2 bases and J dropped 5 bases, with 6 bases sitting between them. The CDR3 consists of 12 residues. The CDR3: CASSLPGYGYTF. As DNA, the CDR3 is TGTGCCAGCAGTTTACCAGGATATGGCTACACCTTC.

The sample holds many counts of this clonotype. The rearrangement links TRBV10-3 to TRBJ2-7; tentative D call: TRBD1 (5 bases). This CDR3 region has 15 residues. Trimming took 3 bases from V and 2 from J, leaving 14 bases between them. Germline-derived CDR1 and CDR2 are ENHRY and SYGVKD. The DNA for the CDR3 is TGTGCCATCAGTGACCCGACAGAGAGAACCTACGAGCAGTACTTC. It yields the protein CAISDPTERTYEQYF.

The CDR3 coding sequence is TGTGCCAGCACCAAGGGCACGGCATCCTACGAGCAGTACTTC. Protein product: CASTKGTASYEQYF. The chain joins TRBV6-1 to TRBJ2-7; D is ambiguous. Germline CDR1 and CDR2: MNHNS and SASEGT. There are 14 residues in the CDR3. Trimming left V 7 bases short and J 1 base short, with 14 bases between.

V gene TRBV19 combines with J gene TRBJ1-5, with TRBD1 as a possible D gene (5 bases). This CDR3 is built from 14 residues. CDR1 is LNHDA and CDR2 is SQIVND in the germline V gene (reference sequence). Trimming left V 6 bases short and J 5 bases short, with 14 bases between. The CDR3 region has the DNA TGTGCCAGTAGATCAGGGTTACACGATCAGCCCCAGCATTTT. Protein: CASRSGLHDQPQHF.

This clonotype came up many times. V usage is TRBV20-1 and J usage is TRBJ2-7; weak D call: TRBD2 (6 bases). Germline V gives CDR1 DFQATT, CDR2 SNEGSKA (reference sequence). Trimming shortened V by 6 bases and J by 6 bases, and 18 bases separated the two germline ends. This CDR3 has 13 residues. DNA for the CDR3: TGCAGTGCAAACCGGGACGGGACTCTCGAGCAGTACTTC. Protein sequence: CSANRDGTLEQYF.

This clonotype was counted many times. The rearrangement uses TRBV20-1 and TRBJ2-5, with 8 nucleotides matching TRBD2. CDR1 and CDR2 (germline): DFQATT, SNEGSKA (reference sequence). The CDR3 loop spans 14 amino acids. J gave up 4 bases and V 1 base, and 5 bases lay outside the gene matches. The CDR3 DNA is TGCAGTGCTAGAGGCCTTAGCGGGATAGAGACCCAGTACTTC. Its protein product is CSARGLSGIETQYF.

There are many counts of this clonotype. V and J are TRBV7-9 and TRBJ2-1; D ambiguous. This CDR3 spans 13 amino acids. V lost 4 bases to trimming and J lost 10 bases, with 14 bases between them. Germline CDR1 SEHNR, CDR2 FQNEAQ (reference sequence). CDR3: CASSSLRESEQFF. The CDR3 nucleotides read TGTGCCAGCAGCTCGCTTCGAGAGTCGGAGCAGTTCTTC.

As to this clonotype: A much larger clone differs by one base, so this may be a read error. The chain has TRBV5-1 and TRBJ2-1, with no clear D. CDR1 and CDR2 from the germline V gene are SGHRS and YFSETQ. This CDR3 contains 14 residues. CDR3 sequence reads: CASSLTFSYNELFF. The CDR3 DNA sequence: TGCGCCAGCAGCTTGACCTTTTCCTACAATGAGCTGTTCTTC.

This clonotype was observed a handful of times. The chain recombines TRBV6-5 with TRBJ2-7; D is unresolved. This CDR3 comprises 15 residues. The V end lost 0 bases, the J end lost 7 bases, and 16 bases lay between the germline ends. Germline V gene data show CDR1 as MNHEY and CDR2 as SVGAGI. CDR3 residues: CASSYSIGVMREQYF. CDR3 DNA sequence: TGTGCCAGCAGTTACTCGATAGGCGTGATGAGGGAGCAGTACTTC.

This clonotype was seen at least ten times. V usage is TRBV5-1 and J usage is TRBJ1-2, with D tentatively TRBD1 (5 bases). The CDR3 loop spans 15 amino acids. The germline V and J ends were trimmed by 2 bases and 8 bases, with 19 bases remaining between them. CDR1 and CDR2 from the germline V gene are SGHRS and YFSETQ. The CDR3 DNA sequence: TGCGCCAGCAGCTTAAGTCCGGGGCCGAACGGCGGCTACACCTTC. Its translation is CASSLSPGPNGGYTF.

This clonotype has a handful of counts. This sequence joins TRBV7-9 and TRBJ2-1; no definite D call. The V gene lost 5 bases and the J gene lost 7 bases, with 15 bases spanning the gap. The CDR3 covers 14 residues. Germline V gives CDR1 SEHNR, CDR2 FQNEAQ (reference sequence). The CDR3 sequence is CASSLIPTRNEQFF. The CDR3 coding sequence is TGTGCCAGCAGCCTAATCCCTACGCGGAATGAGCAGTTCTTC.

This clonotype was seen more than once but under ten times. The rearrangement uses TRBV4-1 and TRBJ2-3; 9 bases agree with TRBD2. CDR1 and CDR2 from the germline V gene are MGHRA and YSYEKL. The CDR3 consists of 19 residues. The J segment lost 0 bases and the V segment lost 3 bases, leaving 13 bases of the junction unmatched. CDR3 nucleotide sequence: TGCGCCAGCAGCCAGCCTGGCGGGAGGGCCGGACGTAGCACAGATACGCAGTATTTT. The encoded protein is CASSQPGGRAGRSTDTQYF.

The rearrangement links TRBV5-5 to TRBJ1-1, with a weak D call TRBD1 (6 bases). Germline V CDR1 and CDR2: SGHKS, YYEKEE (reference sequence). The CDR3 runs to 14 residues. V was pared by 0 bases and J by 5 bases, with 11 bases between. This CDR3 is CASSLEKGGTEAFF. As DNA, the CDR3 is TGTGCCAGCAGCTTGGAGAAGGGGGGTACTGAAGCTTTCTTT. The full variable domain, in which reference TRBV5-5 and TRBJ1-1 provide the parts outside the CDR3, is DAGVTQSPTHLIKTRGQQVTLRCSPISGHKSVSWYQQVLGQGPQFIFQYYEKEERGRGNFPDRFSARQFPNYSSELNVNALLLGDSALYLCASSLEKGGTEAFFGQGTRLTVV.